This paragraph reports one T cell receptor (beta chain). What it binds is unknown. This sample is part of a study of vaccination and CD4 T cells after COVID-19. At the Johns Hopkins FTIC core, DNA taken from cultured CD4+ T cells was sequenced by way of the Oncomine TCR Beta short-read assay. Genomic DNA from cultured CD4+ T cells was extracted. One entry per CDR3 protein results from TCRdb running MiXCR on the PCR reads. Here the sample spans under 11,000 distinct CDR3 sequences, roughly two fifths being singletons. Treatment given: roughly 11-day PBMC culture with coronavirus spike peptide pools or control peptides (ViraFEST assay). Input material: CD4+ T cells from blood, cultured in vitro. This clonotype originated in a human donor who had recovered from COVID-19.

The CDR3 loop reads CATRQTSSYEQYF. The CDR3 DNA reads TGTGCCACCCGCCAGACAAGCTCCTACGAGCAGTACTTC. The chain joins TRBV15 to TRBJ2-7; D gene uncertain. CDR3 length: 13 amino acids. Germline V gene sequence: CDR1 LNHNV, CDR2 YYDKDF (reference sequence). V was cut by 8 bases and J by 0 bases, with 11 bases left in between.